This T cell receptor beta chain was found in a study of cytomegalovirus exposure and HLA in healthy donors. PCR amplification relied on 60 Vbeta primers (plus 13 Jbeta primers). This table comes from immunoSEQ multiplex PCR, and its TCRdb copy is limited to in-frame clones, with some not included. The sample holds 110,000 to 150,000 clones, more than 9.5% seen once. This clone was observed a handful of times. Germline V gene sequence: CDR1 SGHDT, CDR2 YYEEEE. This CDR3 region has 11 residues. The V gene lost 0 bases and the J gene lost 8 bases, with 5 bases spanning the gap. The chain carries TRBV5-6 and TRBJ1-2; D is undetermined. The specimen was PBMCs. The sequence derives from a man aged 45 to 65 in good health and CMV-seronegative. As DNA, the CDR3 is TGTGCCAGCAGCTTGGGGGAGGGCTACACCTTC. This codes for CASSLGEGYTF.